The sequence of this T cell receptor (beta chain) was determined in a study of vaccination effects on CD4 cells after COVID-19. Study context: In the ViraFEST assay, antigen-specific CD4+ clonotypes were identified by expansion after peptide-pool stimulation. Post-vaccine samples followed the second dose by a median of 72 days. Study-wide results and limits: Healthy vaccinees showed cross-reactivity with common cold coronaviruses in only 1 of 255 vaccine-induced clones.

Cultured cells yielded isolated CD4+ T cells after approximately nine days. The participants, recipients of two vaccine doses, got either BNT162b2 or mRNA-1273. Germline loops: CDR1 SGDLS, CDR2 YYNGEE. V lost 4 bases and J lost 5; bases outside the gene matches: 15. This CDR3 comprises 18 residues. Points on this clone: As yet, its antigen is unknown.

This table comes from immunoSEQ multiplex PCR, and its TCRdb copy is limited to in-frame clones, with some not included. Of approximately 60,000 clones listed, approximately 81% are singletons. Here the sequenced sample was CD4+ T cells from PBMCs cultured without peptide, taken after COVID-19 vaccination. This sequence joins TRBV9 and TRBJ2-3; 11 bases are a match to TRBD2. This sequence originates from a human donor who received a COVID-19 vaccine. CDR3 sequence: CASSHHPQTSGKKDTQYF. The CDR3 region has the DNA TGTGCCAGCAGCCACCACCCACAGACTAGCGGGAAAAAAGATACGCAGTATTTT.